Below are 14 T cell receptor beta chains sequenced from a single sample in a study of blood T cell repertoires in COVID-19. The protocol was immunoSEQ multiplex PCR, while the TCRdb copy is restricted to in-frame clones and leaves out a portion. The repertoire holds about 350,000 clones, with around 90% as singletons. The sample was peripheral blood. The receptors stem from a woman aged 18-29 years who had recovered from COVID-19.

The chain couples TRBV6-2 or TRBV6-3 to TRBJ2-7; 10 positions match TRBD2. Germline values: CDR1 MNHEY, CDR2 SVGEGT. The CDR3 consists of 15 residues. Germline trimming cut 6 bases from V and 0 bases from J; bases unmatched to any gene: 5. DNA of the CDR3: TGTGCCAGCAGCCCGACTAGCGGGCTCTCCTACGAGCAGTACGTC. This gives the protein CASSPTSGLSYEQYV.

CDR3 in amino acids: CASRTERSYYGYTF. The CDR3 coding sequence is TGTGCCAGCAGAACCGAAAGGAGCTACTATGGCTACACCTTC. The chain combines TRBV5-5 with TRBJ1-2, with D hard to call. The V and J ends lost 5 bases and 3 bases respectively, with 14 bases between them. Germline V gives CDR1 SGHKS, CDR2 YYEKEE (reference sequence). This CDR3 contains 14 residues.

The rearrangement links TRBV7-2 to TRBJ2-2; 9 bases line up with TRBD2. Germline V gene lookup returns CDR1 SGHTA and CDR2 FQGNSA. Trimming removed 0 bases from V and 11 bases from J; junction bases left unmatched: 4. The CDR3 has 14 amino acids. The CDR3 loop is CASSLAGLAIELFF. In nucleotides, the CDR3 is TGTGCCAGCAGCTTAGCGGGACTAGCTATCGAGCTGTTTTTT.

V gene TRBV3-1 (or the pseudogene TRBV3-2) combines with J gene TRBJ1-5; TRBD1 is a possible D gene (6 bases). Germline CDR1 LGHDT, CDR2 YNNKEL (reference sequence). This CDR3 comprises 15 residues. Trimming removed 7 bases at V and 0 bases at J, with 13 bases between. CDR3 loop: CASISPQGSNQPQHF. As DNA, the CDR3 is TGTGCCAGCATCTCGCCACAGGGTAGCAATCAGCCCCAGCATTTT.

This clone has just one count. The sample has other DNA sequences that encode this CDR3 too. V is TRBV29-1 and J is TRBJ2-1; TRBD2 matches 13 bases. CDR3 length: 13 residues. The V gene's germline CDR1 is SQVTM and CDR2 ANQGSEA. Trimming at V came to 8 bases and at J to 6 bases, leaving 4 bases not matched to a gene. The CDR3 region has the DNA TGCAGCACAAGGACTAGCGGGAGCAATGAGCAGTTCTTC. Translated, it gives CSTRTSGSNEQFF.

V gene TRBV18 combines with J gene TRBJ2-5; 8 bases align to TRBD2. The CDR3 is made up of 14 amino acids. From germline, CDR1 is KGHSH and CDR2 LQKENI. J was trimmed by 5 bases and V by 0 bases; bases with no gene match: 2. The CDR3 coding sequence is TGTGCCAGCTCACCACCCCGCGGGGGGGAGACCCAGTACTTC. It encodes CASSPPRGGETQYF.

This sequence joins TRBV7-2 and TRBJ2-2; D is undetermined. V dropped 3 bases and J dropped 0 bases, with 11 bases sitting between them. Germline CDR1 SGHTA, CDR2 FQGNSA. The CDR3 loop spans 16 amino acids. CDR3: CASSFSVGPNTGELFF. The CDR3 DNA follows: TGTGCCAGCAGCTTTTCCGTCGGTCCGAACACCGGGGAGCTGTTTTTT.

This clone was seen more than once but under ten times. The chain couples TRBV29-1 to TRBJ2-1; 14 nucleotides align to TRBD2. CDR1 is SQVTM, CDR2 ANQGSEA, per germline. Trimming removed 8 bases from V and 7 bases from J; junction bases left unmatched: 7. CDR3 size: 14 residues. CDR3 DNA sequence: TGCAGCACCCGGACTAGCGGGAGGATTAATGAGCAGTTCTTC. Residues: CSTRTSGRINEQFF.

The chain couples TRBV19 to TRBJ1-5, with 7 bases aligning to TRBD1. Germline loops: CDR1 LNHDA, CDR2 SQIVND (reference sequence). The CDR3 loop spans 15 amino acids. V lost 4 bases, J lost 1 base, and 4 bases stayed unmatched. For the CDR3, the DNA is TGTGCCAGTAGTAGGAGGGACAGCAGCAATCAGCCCCAGCATTTT. Translated, it gives CASSRRDSSNQPQHF.

The V and J genes are TRBV14 and TRBJ2-6, with D perhaps matching TRBD2 (5 bases). The V end was cut by 6 bases, the J end by 2 bases, with 14 bases between. The length of the CDR3 is 16 residues. Germline CDR1 and CDR2: SGHDN and FVKESK. Here the CDR3 DNA reads TGTGCCAGCAGGAGGAGGAGTATGGCTGGGGCCAACGTCCTGACTTTC. Translating gives CASRRRSMAGANVLTF.

The J gene is TRBJ2-1, the V gene TRBV3-1 (or the pseudogene TRBV3-2), with TRBD2 matching 9 bases. CDR3 length: 16 residues. After removal of 1 base from V and 2 bases from J, the junction contained 3 bases not matched to a gene. The germline CDR1 and CDR2 sequences are LGHDT and YNNKEL (reference sequence). The CDR3 DNA reads as TGTGCCAGCAGCCAAGGGGGCGGGAGGGCCTACAATGAGCAGTTCTTC. Translating it yields CASSQGGGRAYNEQFF.

This chain uses TRBV6-5 with TRBJ1-2; a weak D match, TRBD1 (5 bases). Germline lookup yields CDR1 MNHEY and CDR2 SVGAGI. The CDR3 length is 12 residues. Trimming removed 8 bases at V and 3 bases at J, with 10 bases between. CDR3 nucleotides: TGTGCCAGCGCGGGGGGTTACTATGGCTACACCTTC. Amino acids: CASAGGYYGYTF.

The chain has TRBV5-1 and TRBJ2-1, with TRBD1 as a possible D gene (6 bases). The CDR3 is 16 residues long. V gave up 2 bases and J gave up 0 bases, with 12 bases separating them. Germline values: CDR1 SGHRS, CDR2 YFSETQ. The CDR3: CASSFTDSSSYNEQFF. CDR3 DNA sequence: TGCGCCAGCAGCTTTACGGACAGCAGCTCCTACAATGAGCAGTTCTTC.

This chain links TRBV7-2 with TRBJ2-5; TRBD2 is a possible D gene (5 bases). This CDR3 region has 12 residues. Germline loops: CDR1 SGHTA, CDR2 FQGNSA. The germline V and J ends were trimmed by 2 bases and 5 bases, with 6 bases remaining between them. CDR3 sequence: CASSLSGETQYF. CDR3 nucleotides: TGTGCCAGCAGCTTATCGGGGGAGACCCAGTACTTC.